The T cell receptor (beta chain) described here comes from a study of vaccination effects on CD4 cells after COVID-19. Study as a whole: Some 2 million PBMC were placed in each well, which was supplemented with 10 IU/ml IL-2 and approximately 9.2 ug/ml peptides.

Using immunoSEQ multiplex PCR, the repertoire was profiled, and TCRdb retains in-frame clones only, with some absent. Found here are about 74,000 clones, around 77% of them singletons; the top ten hold roughly 2%. Subsequent to a culture period of approximately 11 days, CD4+ T cells were isolated. Vaccinated participants had no history of SARS-CoV-2 infection and tested negative for nucleocapsid antibodies. On this clone: Its antigen is not known.

Notes on the study in general: Few convalescent patients were studied, and early post-infection samples were lacking. Late after vaccination, infection- and vaccine-induced clones showed marked clonal contraction.

There are 14 residues in the CDR3. Trimming left V 2 bases short and J 1 base short, with 7 bases between. Germline V gene data show CDR1 as SGHKS and CDR2 as YYEKEE (reference sequence). This material consisted of CD4+ T cells from PBMCs cultured without peptide, taken before COVID-19 vaccination. The TCR sequence derives from a human donor who received a COVID-19 vaccine. This chain uses TRBV5-5 with TRBJ1-3; no clear D. The DNA for the CDR3 is TGTGCCAGCAGCTTTGATCGATCTGGAAACACCATATATTTT. It codes for CASSFDRSGNTIYF.